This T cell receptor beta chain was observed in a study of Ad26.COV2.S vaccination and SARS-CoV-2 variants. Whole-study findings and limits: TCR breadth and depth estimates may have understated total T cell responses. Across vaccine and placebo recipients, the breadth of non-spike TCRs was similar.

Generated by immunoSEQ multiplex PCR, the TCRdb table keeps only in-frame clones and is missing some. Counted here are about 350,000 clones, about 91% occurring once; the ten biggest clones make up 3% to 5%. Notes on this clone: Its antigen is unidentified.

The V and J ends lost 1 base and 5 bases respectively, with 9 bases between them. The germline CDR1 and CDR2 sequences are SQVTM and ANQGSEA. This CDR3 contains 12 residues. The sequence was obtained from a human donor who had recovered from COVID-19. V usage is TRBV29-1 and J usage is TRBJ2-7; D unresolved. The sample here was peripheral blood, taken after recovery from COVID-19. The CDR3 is CSVEGGVHEQYF. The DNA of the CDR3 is TGCAGCGTTGAAGGTGGGGTCCACGAGCAGTACTTC.